The 17 T cell receptor beta chains given below trace back to one sample, sequenced in a study of T cell responses to AZD1222 COVID-19 vaccine. The data were produced by immunoSEQ multiplex PCR, yet TCRdb's version contains in-frame clones alone and is incomplete. The sample consists of 95,000 to 100,000 clones, about 81% of them appearing once. Sequenced here: peripheral blood, sampled 28 days after the second AZD1222 dose. The receptor set was obtained from an adult who received the AZD1222 COVID-19 vaccine.

The chain is built from TRBV27 and TRBJ2-7; a possible D gene is TRBD1 (6 bases). V lost 3 bases and J 3 bases, leaving 9 bases between the germline ends. The germline CDR1 and CDR2 sequences are MNHEY and SMNVEV (reference sequence). The CDR3 is made up of 13 amino acids. CDR3 in amino acids: CASSFSTGYEQYF. CDR3 nucleotides: TGTGCCAGCAGTTTCTCGACAGGCTACGAGCAGTACTTC.

This sequence joins TRBV7-9 and TRBJ2-2, with D perhaps TRBD2 (6 bases). The CDR3 has 13 residues. The V and J ends lost 6 bases and 6 bases respectively, with 11 bases between them. Germline V gene sequence: CDR1 SEHNR, CDR2 FQNEAQ (reference sequence). CDR3 DNA: TGTGCCAGCAGACACGCGGGACCCGGGGAGCTGTTTTTT. Translation gives CASRHAGPGELFF.

The V call is TRBV18, the J call TRBJ1-1; D remains ambiguous. Deletions cut 1 base from V and 1 base from J, with 7 bases between. CDR1 is KGHSH and CDR2 is LQKENI in the germline V gene. This CDR3 spans 14 amino acids. The DNA for the CDR3 is TGTGCCAGCTCACCACAATTGGGGAACACTGAAGCTTTCTTT. Its protein is CASSPQLGNTEAFF. The full variable domain, with the rest looked up from reference TRBV18 and TRBJ1-1, is NAGVMQNPRHLVRRRGQEARLRCSPMKGHSHVYWYRQLPEEGLKFMVYLQKENIIDESGMPKERFSAEFPKEGPSILRIQQVVRGDSAAYFCASSPQLGNTEAFFGQGTRLTVV.

The J gene is TRBJ1-2, the V gene TRBV7-2; D possibly corresponds to TRBD1 (6 bases). The CDR3 covers 13 residues. Germline values: CDR1 SGHTA, CDR2 FQGNSA. V lost 8 bases, J lost 3 bases, and 13 bases lay in between. In DNA, the CDR3 is TGTGCCAGCTATAGGTGGACAGACTATGGCTACACCTTC. Translation: CASYRWTDYGYTF.

The sample holds a few counts of this clone. This chain connects TRBV10-3 to TRBJ1-2; D ambiguous. The CDR3 runs to 14 residues. V lost 5 bases to trimming and J lost 6 bases, with 16 bases between them. Germline V gene lookup returns CDR1 ENHRY and CDR2 SYGVKD. The chain's CDR3 is CAISPGLPLDGYTF. CDR3 DNA sequence: TGTGCCATCAGTCCCGGACTTCCCTTGGATGGCTACACCTTC.

The rearrangement links TRBV6-6 to TRBJ2-1; TRBD2 aligns across 7 bases. The germline CDR1 and CDR2 sequences are MNHNY and SVGAGI (reference sequence). The CDR3 runs 14 residues. J was trimmed by 3 bases and V by 4 bases; bases with no gene match: 3. The CDR3 sequence is CASSLAGLYNEQFF. Here the CDR3 DNA reads TGTGCCAGCAGTTTAGCGGGCCTCTACAATGAGCAGTTCTTC.

The chain has TRBV20-1 and TRBJ2-5; weak D call: TRBD2 (6 bases). The CDR3 is 13 residues long. Germline V gives CDR1 DFQATT, CDR2 SNEGSKA (reference sequence). V gave up 3 bases and J gave up 0 bases, with 8 bases separating them. CDR3 coding DNA: TGCAGTGCTAGTGGGGGGTACCAAGAGACCCAGTACTTC. It encodes CSASGGYQETQYF.

The rearrangement uses TRBV4-3 and TRBJ1-1, with D perhaps matching TRBD1 (5 bases). CDR1 is LGHNA, CDR2 YSLEER, per germline. V lost 1 base and J lost 6, with 21 bases in between. The CDR3 is made up of 17 amino acids. CDR3 amino acids: CASSQGGVFCGGAEAFF. CDR3 nucleotide sequence: TGCGCCAGCAGCCAAGGCGGGGTTTTTTGCGGGGGGGCTGAAGCTTTCTTT.

This clone was observed a handful of times. The chain links TRBV9 to TRBJ2-7; 11 nucleotides match TRBD1. The V gene end was trimmed by 4 bases and the J gene end by 9 bases; junction bases not matched to a gene: 12. This CDR3 comprises 15 residues. Germline CDR1 SGDLS, CDR2 YYNGEE. The CDR3: CASSPAGTGGSRQYF. The CDR3 coding sequence is TGTGCCAGCAGCCCGGCCGGGACAGGGGGTTCTAGGCAGTACTTC.

The V call is TRBV6-5, the J call TRBJ1-2, with 7 bases aligning to TRBD1. The CDR3 loop spans 15 amino acids. Germline CDR1 MNHEY, CDR2 SVGAGI. The V segment lost 0 bases and the J segment 4 bases; nucleotides outside the gene matches: 5. For the CDR3, the DNA is TGTGCCAGCAGTTACTCAGGGGGCATGGGCTATGGCTACACCTTC. As protein: CASSYSGGMGYGYTF.

The rearrangement joins TRBV7-9 to TRBJ1-2; TRBD1 matches 11 bases. CDR3 length: 16 residues. The V gene end was trimmed by 0 bases and the J gene end by 4 bases; junction bases not matched to a gene: 4. CDR1 is SEHNR, CDR2 FQNEAQ, per germline (reference sequence). The CDR3 DNA is TGTGCCAGCAGCTTAGCAGGGACAGGGGGTGGCTATGGCTACACCTTC. This sequence encodes CASSLAGTGGGYGYTF.

The genes are TRBV5-1 and TRBJ2-2, with 7 bases lining up with TRBD1. The ends lost 1 base at V and 1 base at J; junction bases unmatched: 4. CDR1 is SGHRS, CDR2 YFSETQ, per germline. The CDR3 is 16 amino acids. The CDR3 loop reads CASSLPRTGNTGELFF. CDR3 sequence (DNA): TGCGCCAGCAGCTTGCCCCGGACAGGGAACACCGGGGAGCTGTTTTTT.

The chain joins TRBV5-1 to TRBJ2-3, with 8 bases fitting TRBD2. With V trimmed by 2 bases and J by 2 bases, 7 bases remained unmatched. The CDR3 is made up of 16 amino acids. CDR1 is SGHRS and CDR2 is YFSETQ in the germline V gene. In DNA, the CDR3 is TGCGCCAGCAGCTTTAGGGGCGGGGGGAACACAGATACGCAGTATTTT. Translating it yields CASSFRGGGNTDTQYF.

The chain has TRBV11-2 and TRBJ1-1; a weak D match, TRBD1 (6 bases). The V gene lost 5 bases and the J gene lost 7 bases, with 14 bases spanning the gap. CDR1 and CDR2 from the germline V gene are SGHAT and FQNNGV. The CDR3 has 13 amino acids. The chain's CDR3 is CASSPLRDNEAFF. The CDR3 bases are TGTGCCAGCAGCCCCTTACGGGACAATGAAGCTTTCTTT. Using reference TRBV11-2 and TRBJ1-1 for the parts outside the CDR3, the full variable domain is EAGVAQSPRYKIIEKRQSVAFWCNPISGHATLYWYQQILGQGPKLLIQFQNNGVVDDSQLPKDRFSAERLKGVDSTLKIQPAKLEDSAVYLCASSPLRDNEAFFGQGTRLTVV.

This chain joins TRBV19 and TRBJ1-3; the D gene is possibly TRBD1 (6 bases). There are 15 residues in the CDR3. V shed 3 bases and J shed 3 bases, with 12 bases lying between them. Germline assignment: CDR1 LNHDA and CDR2 SQIVND (reference sequence). The DNA for the CDR3 is TGTGCCAGTAGTATTGGACAGATTTATGGAAACACCATATATTTT. Its translation is CASSIGQIYGNTIYF. Full variable domain (rest looked up from reference TRBV19 and TRBJ1-3): DGGITQSPKYLFRKEGQNVTLSCEQNLNHDAMYWYRQDPGQGLRLIYYSQIVNDFQKGDIAEGYSVSREKKESFPLTVTSAQKNPTAFYLCASSIGQIYGNTIYFGEGSWLTVV.

To note about this clone: Mismatch with germline at one junction end may stem from a read error. The gene calls are TRBV7-2 and TRBJ1-1; D is undetermined. Germline CDR1 reads SGHTA; CDR2 reads FQGNSA. This CDR3 has 12 residues. CDR3 region: CASSLARGHPEF. In DNA form, the CDR3 reads TGTGCCAGCAGCTTAGCTCGTGGGCACCCGGAGTTT.

This sequence joins TRBV15 and TRBJ2-3; 9 nucleotides align to TRBD2. The CDR3 loop spans 18 amino acids. CDR1 LNHNV and CDR2 YYDKDF come from the germline V gene (reference sequence). V lost 0 bases, J lost 5 bases, and 12 bases stayed unmatched. The CDR3 reads CATSRDPRSGSREDTQYF. DNA of the CDR3: TGTGCCACCAGCAGAGATCCCCGTAGCGGGAGCCGGGAAGATACGCAGTATTTT.